This T cell receptor beta chain is drawn from a study of glioma-infiltrating T cells. Whole-study results and caveats: Gliomas, especially low-grade, showed above-expected tissue-blood divergence; non-neoplastic patients showed below. Shared blood CDR3 signature motifs marked patients with low tissue-blood divergence.

As concerns this clonotype: Its antigen is currently unknown.

The CDR3 spans 14 residues. The germline V gene has CDR1 SEHNR and CDR2 FQNEAQ (reference sequence). Trimming took 2 bases from V and 3 from J, leaving 7 bases between them. Using RNA template, CDR3s of TCR alpha and beta were amplified with iRepertoire arm-PCR. TCRdb itself ran the multiplex PCR reads through MiXCR, one entry per CDR3 protein. The sample contains 300,000 to 450,000 distinct CDR3 sequences, about 40% of which appear only once. This chain uses TRBV7-9 with TRBJ1-4, with D maybe TRBD1 (5 bases). This TCR came from a human donor with low-grade glioma or glioblastoma, undergoing nonglioma brain surgery, or in good health (not recorded which). The sequenced sample was glioma tissue, nonneoplastic brain tissue, or PBMCs (not recorded which). The CDR3 DNA reads as TGTGCCAGCAGCTTACGCAGGGCTAATGAAAAACTGTTTTTT. Protein product: CASSLRRANEKLFF.